This T cell receptor beta chain was retrieved from a study of blood T cell repertoires in COVID-19. Study-level information: The United States, Italy and Spain supplied acute and convalescent COVID-19 samples. PBMCs, B-cell-depleted T cells, or T cells provided the cDNA or gDNA that made up the material.

Per germline, CDR1 LGHNA and CDR2 YSLEER. The CDR3 covers 13 residues. Between the trimmed V and J ends, which lost 0 bases and 6 bases, there was a span of 8 bases. Some clones are missing from TCRdb's copy, which holds only in-frame ones; the method was immunoSEQ multiplex PCR. There are around 130,000 clones in the sample; over 65% occur only once, and around 4% lies in the top ten. The sequenced sample consisted of peripheral blood. This sequence originates from a man aged 60 to 69 with acute or convalescent COVID-19. The rearrangement links TRBV4-3 to TRBJ1-2, with D perhaps TRBD1 (6 bases). In DNA form, the CDR3 reads TGCGCCAGCAGCCAAGAGGCAGGGGATGGCTACACCTTC. It specifies CASSQEAGDGYTF.